This T cell receptor (beta chain) was identified during a study of blood T cell repertoires in COVID-19. The V and J ends lost 0 bases and 3 bases, in that order; junction bases with no gene match: 0. There are 14 residues in the CDR3. CDR1 and CDR2 from the germline V gene are MGHRA and YSYEKL. In the original workflow: Scientists estimated how many nucleated cells there were by amplifying reference gene primers. The data were produced by immunoSEQ multiplex PCR, yet TCRdb's version contains in-frame clones alone and is incomplete. V, J and clone size are taken as reported in that table, and D and trimming were inferred from the DNA itself. In the table there are hundreds of thousands of clones, roughly 86% of which are singletons.

The sample was peripheral blood. The TCR originated in a woman in her 30s who had recovered from COVID-19. The V call is TRBV4-1, the J call TRBJ2-3; 7 nucleotides match TRBD1. This CDR3 reads CASSQEQGTDTQYF. Here the CDR3 DNA reads TGCGCCAGCAGCCAAGAACAGGGGACAGATACGCAGTATTTT.